What follows are 28 T cell receptor beta chains derived from one specimen sequenced in a study of blood T cell repertoires in COVID-19 (dated by TCRdb to 2020 to 2021). Libraries were prepared through the immunoSEQ multiplex PCR assay. TCRdb limited this immuneACCESS table to in-frame rearrangements with V and J called. A share of clones is missing; checked studies link under half to unresolved V genes, and the rest is unexplained. The sample contains some 330,000 clones, around four fifths of them found a single time. About 5.4% of the sample goes to the ten largest clones. The source material was PBMCs or T cells enriched from blood (not recorded which). The receptor set was obtained from a woman between 50 and 59 years old who had recovered from COVID-19.

The chain links TRBV19 to TRBJ1-2; D may be TRBD1 (5 bases). The CDR3 loop spans 16 amino acids. Germline assignment: CDR1 LNHDA and CDR2 SQIVND (reference sequence). The V end lost 5 bases, the J end lost 6 bases, and 22 bases lay between the germline ends. The CDR3 DNA follows: TGTGCCAGTAGTCCAGCGTCGGTTAAGGGGAGGAATGGCTACACCTTC. Translation: CASSPASVKGRNGYTF.

This chain connects TRBV4-2 to TRBJ1-1; 7 nucleotides match TRBD1. The V gene end was trimmed by 5 bases and the J gene end by 4 bases; junction bases not matched to a gene: 7. Germline CDR1 LGHNA, CDR2 YNFKEQ. The CDR3 is made up of 14 amino acids. The chain's CDR3 is CASSLRRGPTEAFF. CDR3 DNA sequence: TGTGCCAGCAGCTTAAGAAGGGGGCCCACTGAAGCTTTCTTT.

This clone was seen just once. The chain joins TRBV3-1 (or the pseudogene TRBV3-2) to TRBJ1-1; D is uncertain. This CDR3 has 13 residues. Trimming cost V 0 bases and J 7 bases, with 9 bases left between them. CDR1 and CDR2 (germline): LGHDT, YNNKEL (reference sequence). DNA of the CDR3: TGTGCCAGCAGCCAAGATAGGACTGGTGAAGCTTTCTTT. Its translation: CASSQDRTGEAFF.

The rearrangement uses TRBV4-3 and TRBJ1-2; the match to TRBD1 covers 9 bases. Germline V gene lookup returns CDR1 LGHNA and CDR2 YSLEER. The CDR3 is made up of 16 amino acids. With V trimmed by 5 bases and J by 2 bases, 9 bases remained unmatched. The CDR3 sequence is CASSMGQGQLNYGYTF. CDR3 bases: TGCGCCAGCAGCATGGGACAGGGACAACTCAACTATGGCTACACCTTC.

This clone was counted between two and nine times. This chain connects TRBV5-1 to TRBJ2-2; D remains unclear. The CDR3 totals 16 residues. V lost 4 bases to trimming and J lost 5 bases, with 18 bases between them. The V gene's germline CDR1 is SGHRS and CDR2 YFSETQ. The CDR3 sequence: CASSLTAATSTGELFF. CDR3 bases: TGCGCCAGCAGCCTTACAGCCGCAACCAGTACCGGGGAGCTGTTTTTT.

Here the CDR3 reads CASSTGISNTIYF. The CDR3 DNA sequence: TGTGCCAGCAGTACAGGGATCTCAAACACCATATATTTT. The gene calls are TRBV25-1 and TRBJ1-3; tentatively, D is TRBD1 (6 bases). CDR1 is MGHDK and CDR2 is SYGVNS in the germline V gene. The CDR3 is 13 residues long. The V end lost 5 bases, the J end lost 6 bases, and 11 bases lay between the germline ends.

The chain combines TRBV30 with TRBJ1-2, with TRBD1 matching over 9 bases. The CDR3 consists of 14 residues. Looked up from germline, CDR1 is GTSNPN and CDR2 is SVGIG (reference sequence). With V trimmed by 3 bases and J by 4 bases, 6 bases remained unmatched. The CDR3 spells CAWRGQGLLYGYTF. As DNA, the CDR3 is TGTGCCTGGAGGGGACAGGGCCTCCTCTATGGCTACACCTTC.

The chain carries TRBV7-3 and TRBJ2-2; 7 bases map to TRBD1. This CDR3 is 15 amino acids long. The germline gives CDR1 SGHTA, CDR2 FQGTGA. V shed 8 bases, J shed 2 bases, and the junction held 8 bases outside the gene matches. Here the CDR3 DNA reads TGTGCCAGCCAACGGGACAGATCTAACACCGGGGAGCTGTTTTTT. Translated, it gives CASQRDRSNTGELFF.

This clone appeared once. The genes are TRBV6-2 or TRBV6-3 and TRBJ2-7; D is possibly TRBD2 (6 bases). The CDR3 contains 16 residues. Trimming left V 2 bases short and J 4 bases short, with 18 bases between. Germline V gene lookup returns CDR1 MNHEY and CDR2 SVGEGT. This CDR3 reads CASSYTFSGGRYEQYF. As DNA, the CDR3 is TGTGCCAGCAGTTACACTTTCTCAGGAGGGAGGTACGAGCAGTACTTC.

The genes are TRBV9 and TRBJ1-2; 10 nucleotides match TRBD1. The CDR3 spans 15 residues. Trimming removed 4 bases from V and 4 bases from J; junction bases left unmatched: 7. Germline assignment: CDR1 SGDLS and CDR2 YYNGEE. CDR3 region: CASSPRQGAFYGYTF. CDR3 sequence (DNA): TGTGCCAGCAGCCCACGACAGGGGGCGTTCTATGGCTACACCTTC.

This chain connects TRBV6-1 to TRBJ1-4, with D maybe TRBD1 (5 bases). Germline CDR1 and CDR2: MNHNS and SASEGT. V lost 3 bases to trimming and J lost 8 bases, with 16 bases between them. There are 15 residues in the CDR3. The CDR3 reads CASSDAGQRGEKLFF. The CDR3, as DNA: TGTGCCAGCAGTGATGCCGGGCAGCGGGGGGAAAAACTGTTTTTT.

The chain is built from TRBV27 and TRBJ2-2; 9 bases are a match to TRBD2. The V segment lost 5 bases and the J segment 0 bases; nucleotides outside the gene matches: 10. Germline assignment: CDR1 MNHEY and CDR2 SMNVEV (reference sequence). The CDR3 is 18 amino acids. CDR3 coding DNA: TGTGCCAGCAGTCCCGGGCTAGCGGGAACTCCGAACACCGGGGAGCTGTTTTTT. Translating it yields CASSPGLAGTPNTGELFF.

This clone was seen a handful of times. The chain couples TRBV12-3 or TRBV12-4 to TRBJ1-1; no definite D call. V was pared by 7 bases and J by 8 bases, with 11 bases between. This CDR3 contains 11 residues. The CDR3 nucleotides are TGTGCCAGCACACTCGACATAGAAGCTTTCTTT. It codes for CASTLDIEAFF.

J is TRBJ1-2 and V is TRBV7-9; no clear D gene. V dropped 2 bases and J dropped 12 bases, with 7 bases sitting between them. This CDR3 comprises 10 residues. Germline assignment: CDR1 SEHNR and CDR2 FQNEAQ (reference sequence). The CDR3 coding sequence is TGTGCCAGCAGCTTAATCGTTGACACCTTC. It codes for CASSLIVDTF.

This chain connects TRBV28 to TRBJ2-1; D call uncertain. V lost 3 bases to trimming and J lost 5 bases, with 14 bases between them. This CDR3 has 15 amino acids. Germline loops: CDR1 MDHEN, CDR2 SYDVKM. The CDR3 loop reads CASSLIPPNHNEQFF. The CDR3 DNA reads as TGTGCCAGCAGTTTGATCCCCCCTAATCACAATGAGCAGTTCTTC.

The rearrangement uses TRBV19 and TRBJ1-5; D may be TRBD1 (6 bases). In germline, CDR1 is LNHDA, CDR2 SQIVND (reference sequence). V was shortened by 4 bases and J by 0 bases, with 16 bases between the two germline ends. This CDR3 is 17 amino acids long. CDR3 coding DNA: TGTGCCAGTAGTAACGTATTGGCAGGGGTTAGCAATCAGCCCCAGCATTTT. It specifies CASSNVLAGVSNQPQHF.

This sequence joins TRBV5-1 and TRBJ2-3; TRBD1 might be the D (6 bases). Looked up from germline, CDR1 is SGHRS and CDR2 is YFSETQ. CDR3 length: 16 residues. V gave up 0 bases and J gave up 2 bases, with 13 bases separating them. The CDR3 region has the DNA TGCGCCAGCAGCTTGGGAGTTGACAGGCCCACAGATACGCAGTATTTT. Its translation: CASSLGVDRPTDTQYF.

V and J are TRBV28 and TRBJ1-4, with 9 bases aligning to TRBD1. Germline loops: CDR1 MDHEN, CDR2 SYDVKM. The CDR3 is 17 residues long. With V trimmed by 5 bases and J by 2 bases, 9 bases remained unmatched. The CDR3 protein is CASSLQGAWLTNEKLFF. CDR3 nucleotide sequence: TGTGCCAGCAGTCTACAGGGGGCTTGGTTGACTAATGAAAAACTGTTTTTT.

The J gene is TRBJ1-5, the V gene TRBV19; D not certain. The ends were cut back, 8 bases at V and 0 bases at J, with 8 bases in the middle. This CDR3 contains 13 residues. Per the germline V gene, CDR1 is LNHDA and CDR2 is SQIVND (reference sequence). The CDR3 is CASATYSNQPQHF. The CDR3 DNA follows: TGTGCCAGTGCGACTTATAGCAATCAGCCCCAGCATTTT.

The chain recombines TRBV7-9 with TRBJ1-1, with a possible D match to TRBD1 (5 bases). Per the germline V gene, CDR1 is SEHNR and CDR2 is FQNEAQ (reference sequence). Trimming pared 8 bases from V and 5 bases from J, leaving 15 bases between. This CDR3 region has 13 residues. CDR3 bases: TGTGCCAGCGCCGACAGAACAACAACTGAAGCTTTCTTT. Residues: CASADRTTTEAFF.

The rearrangement links TRBV28 to TRBJ1-5; D not resolved. V was shortened by 6 bases and J by 2 bases, with 17 bases between the two germline ends. CDR3 length: 16 amino acids. CDR1 is MDHEN and CDR2 is SYDVKM in the germline V gene. The DNA for the CDR3 is TGTGCCAGCAGCCTCACGGGTCTAAGAGGCAATCAGCCCCAGCATTTT. This encodes CASSLTGLRGNQPQHF. Drawing the rest from reference TRBV28 and TRBJ1-5, the complete variable domain is DVKVTQSSRYLVKRTGEKVFLECVQDMDHENMFWYRQDPGLGLRLIYFSYDVKMKEKGDIPEGYSVSREKKERFSLILESASTNQTSMYLCASSLTGLRGNQPQHFGDGTRLSIL.

The genes are TRBV27 and TRBJ1-5, with D possibly being TRBD1 (5 bases). Germline CDR1 is MNHEY and CDR2 is SMNVEV (reference sequence). The CDR3 extends over 13 amino acids. V lost 4 bases and J lost 5, with 9 bases in between. CDR3 protein: CASSSGPDQPQHF. CDR3 DNA sequence: TGTGCCAGCAGTTCAGGGCCCGATCAGCCCCAGCATTTT.

Only one count was recorded for this clone. The rearrangement links TRBV6-5 to TRBJ1-2; 9 bases are a match to TRBD1. Germline V CDR1 and CDR2: MNHEY, SVGAGI. This CDR3 is built from 15 residues. The V and J ends lost 2 bases and 5 bases, in that order; junction bases with no gene match: 6. The CDR3: CASSYGTGLGYGYTF. Here the CDR3 DNA reads TGTGCCAGCAGTTACGGGACAGGGCTAGGTTATGGCTACACCTTC.

The V gene is TRBV19, the J gene TRBJ1-2, with TRBD1 matching 9 bases. The CDR3 loop spans 13 amino acids. Germline CDR1 is LNHDA and CDR2 is SQIVND (reference sequence). J gave up 2 bases and V 5 bases, and 0 bases lay outside the gene matches. The CDR3 sequence: CASSDRGNYGYTF. In DNA form, the CDR3 reads TGTGCCAGTAGTGACAGGGGGAACTATGGCTACACCTTC.

The chain combines TRBV11-2 with TRBJ1-2; 7 bases map to TRBD1. CDR1 is SGHAT and CDR2 is FQNNGV in the germline V gene. V lost 4 bases and J lost 4; bases outside the gene matches: 15. The CDR3 consists of 17 residues. The DNA of the CDR3 is TGTGCCAGCAGCTCTCGAACCCGGGACAGACCCAGCTATGGCTACACCTTC. Translation gives CASSSRTRDRPSYGYTF.

This clone was recorded once. This chain connects TRBV7-2 to TRBJ2-7; D uncertain. Germline CDR1 SGHTA, CDR2 FQGNSA. V lost 2 bases and J 6 bases, leaving 11 bases between the germline ends. The CDR3 sequence is 13 residues long. The CDR3: CASSLSSGREQYF. CDR3 bases: TGTGCCAGCAGCTTATCGTCGGGTCGCGAGCAGTACTTC.

The V call is TRBV25-1, the J call TRBJ1-4; the D is unclear. The CDR3 covers 15 residues. Germline V gene lookup returns CDR1 MGHDK and CDR2 SYGVNS. The germline V and J ends were trimmed by 3 bases and 5 bases, with 13 bases remaining between them. Here the CDR3 reads CASSDASGINEKLFF. CDR3 in DNA: TGTGCCAGCAGTGATGCCTCCGGGATAAATGAAAAACTGTTTTTT. Variable domain in full (rest from reference TRBV25-1 and TRBJ1-4): EADIYQTPRYLVIGTGKKITLECSQTMGHDKMYWYQQDPGMELHLIHYSYGVNSTEKGDLSSESTVSRIRTEHFPLTLESARPSHTSQYLCASSDASGINEKLFFGSGTQLSVL.

The chain combines TRBV6-1 with TRBJ1-3; 8 nucleotides align to TRBD1. This CDR3 has 18 amino acids. The trim removed 4 bases at V and 0 bases at J, leaving 11 bases unmatched. In germline, CDR1 is MNHNS, CDR2 SASEGT. CDR3 bases: TGTGCCAGCAGTGTGACCTCCACGACAGGGGACTCTGGAAACACCATATATTTT. Translated, it gives CASSVTSTTGDSGNTIYF.